Sequencing of this T cell receptor beta chain was carried out in a study of cytomegalovirus exposure and HLA in healthy donors. Study-wide results and limits: It was reported that the classifier diagnosed cytomegalovirus status with high specificity and sensitivity in both the original and validation cohorts.

Donors showed nominal health when sampled, although they likely had unrecorded immune exposures. The PCR was carried out with 60 Vbeta primers and 13 Jbeta primers. TCRdb's copy holds only in-frame clones and misses some; the assay was immunoSEQ multiplex PCR. The sample comprises about 100,000 clones, 76% of which are singletons, and more than 3% rests with the top ten. About this clone: Antigen: not known.

The TCR was taken from a woman aged 45-65 years in good health and CMV-seropositive. The sequenced sample consisted of PBMCs.

CDR3 nucleotide sequence: TGTGCCAGCAGCTCCAAACGGACAGATACGCAGTATTTT. Amino acid sequence: CASSSKRTDTQYF. The chain combines TRBV9 with TRBJ2-3; D unclear. Germline V gene lookup returns CDR1 SGDLS and CDR2 YYNGEE. This CDR3 has 13 amino acids. V was pared by 4 bases and J by 3 bases, with 9 bases between.